This TCR beta chain came from a study of monozygotic twins with inflammatory bowel disease. The CDR3 has 17 amino acids. Germline assignment: CDR1 MNHNS and CDR2 SASEGT. Study-level points and caveats: Researchers report that IBD patients shared fewer clonotypes with others than healthy twins, especially amid disease activity. IBD patients showed reduced TCRbeta diversity (inverse Simpson) versus healthy co-twins.

Investigators made cDNA in eight separate reactions per sample. TCRdb reprocessed the 5' RACE reads; each CDR3 protein has one entry and no DNA is given. This table holds roughly 300,000 distinct CDR3 sequences. In regard to this clonotype: Its specificity is unknown.

The receptor was isolated from a human donor with ulcerative colitis or Crohn's disease, or a healthy co-twin of an affected twin (not recorded which). Sequencing used blood. The chain carries TRBV6-1 and TRBJ2-4; absent DNA, TCRdb's TRBD2 call cannot be checked. Here the CDR3 reads CASSEAAGAMTKNIQYF.